This section outlines one T cell receptor beta chain sequence together with its context. Its antigen is unknown. Trimming removed 4 bases from V and 0 bases from J; junction bases left unmatched: 6. There are 16 residues in the CDR3. Germline V gene lookup returns CDR1 SGHTA and CDR2 FQGNSA. Every donor was a healthy person donating bone marrow. These data are taken from a study of cytomegalovirus exposure and HLA in healthy donors. Study-level information: In terms of ancestry, the Caucasian-associated cluster contained about 80% of the approximately 400 genotyped donors. The study's findings and limits: HLA alleles were associated with 15,000 to 20,000 TCR beta sequences in a later analysis at 0.05 false discovery rate. The CMV antigen specificity of a few CMV-associated chains was confirmed through in vitro analysis.

This PCR relied on a set of 60 Vbeta primers and 13 Jbeta primers. Profiling relied on immunoSEQ multiplex PCR, and the TCRdb table lists in-frame clones only, not all of them. The sample records around 200,000 clones, around 80% being singletons. The TCR originated in a woman in her sixties or seventies in good health and CMV-seropositive. The chain joins TRBV7-2 to TRBJ1-3, with 7 bases that match TRBD1. The specimen sequenced was PBMCs. CDR3 residues: CASSSRTGRSGNTIYF. The CDR3 DNA sequence: TGTGCCAGCAGCTCACGGACAGGTCGCTCTGGAAACACCATATATTTT.